This TCR beta chain was identified during a study of T-cell reconstitution after alpha-beta-depleted transplantation in children. A few counts support this clonotype. Germline V lookup: CDR1 DFQATT, CDR2 SNEGSKA (reference sequence). The CDR3 length is 15 residues. The V and J ends lost 5 bases and 0 bases respectively, with 17 bases between them. The TCRbeta library incorporated unique molecular identifiers. TCRdb recomputed calls from the PCR reads with MiXCR, one row per CDR3 protein. The table records 250,000 to 300,000 distinct CDR3 sequences, roughly 9.5% of them present only once. The sequencing here drew on PBMCs from the stem cell graft donor, taken from the stem cell graft. The receptor's source is a human donor who donated a stem cell graft to a child with SCID. V and J are TRBV20-1 and TRBJ2-7; weak D call: TRBD1 (6 bases). CDR3 region: CSARRTRTASYEQYF. CDR3 nucleotide sequence: TGCAGTGCTCGCCGAACCCGGACAGCCTCCTACGAGCAGTACTTC.